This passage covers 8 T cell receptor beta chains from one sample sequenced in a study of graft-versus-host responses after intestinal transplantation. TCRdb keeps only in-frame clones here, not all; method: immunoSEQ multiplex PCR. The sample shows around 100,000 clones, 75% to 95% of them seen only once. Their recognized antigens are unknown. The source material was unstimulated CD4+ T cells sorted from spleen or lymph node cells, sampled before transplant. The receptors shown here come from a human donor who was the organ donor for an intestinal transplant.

This CDR3 is CASSPPGLAGGSSYEQYF. DNA for the CDR3: TGTGCCAGCTCACCACCGGGACTAGCGGGGGGAAGCTCCTACGAGCAGTACTTC. The chain recombines TRBV18 with TRBJ2-7; 15 bases are a match to TRBD2. The CDR3 has 18 residues. Trimming took 0 bases from V and 0 from J; bases not matched to a gene: 3. CDR1 is KGHSH, CDR2 LQKENI, per germline.

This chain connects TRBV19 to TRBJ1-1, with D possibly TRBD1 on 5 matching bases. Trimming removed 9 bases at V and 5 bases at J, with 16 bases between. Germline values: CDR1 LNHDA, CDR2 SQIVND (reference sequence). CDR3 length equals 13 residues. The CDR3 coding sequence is TGTGCCAGCCAGAGTCCAGGGAGGACTGAAGCTTTCTTT. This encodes CASQSPGRTEAFF. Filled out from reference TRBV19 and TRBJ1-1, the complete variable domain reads DGGITQSPKYLFRKEGQNVTLSCEQNLNHDAMYWYRQDPGQGLRLIYYSQIVNDFQKGDIAEGYSVSREKKESFPLTVTSAQKNPTAFYLCASQSPGRTEAFFGQGTRLTVV.

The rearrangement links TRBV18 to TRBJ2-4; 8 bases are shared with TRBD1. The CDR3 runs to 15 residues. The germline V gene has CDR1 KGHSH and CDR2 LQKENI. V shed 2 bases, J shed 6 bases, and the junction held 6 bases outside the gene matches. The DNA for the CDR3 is TGTGCCAGCTCACCAGCTGCAGGGGGCTCAAACATTCAGTACTTC. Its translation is CASSPAAGGSNIQYF.

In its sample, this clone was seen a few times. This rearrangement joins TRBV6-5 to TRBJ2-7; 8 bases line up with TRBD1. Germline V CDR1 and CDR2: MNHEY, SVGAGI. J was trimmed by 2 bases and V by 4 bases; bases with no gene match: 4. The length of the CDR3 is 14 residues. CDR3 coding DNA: TGTGCCAGCAGTTCAGACAGGGGCCCCTACGAGCAGTACTTC. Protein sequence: CASSSDRGPYEQYF.

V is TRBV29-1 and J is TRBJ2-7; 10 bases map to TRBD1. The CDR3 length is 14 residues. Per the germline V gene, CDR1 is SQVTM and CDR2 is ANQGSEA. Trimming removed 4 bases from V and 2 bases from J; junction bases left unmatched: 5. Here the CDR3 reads CSVARGQGAYEQYF. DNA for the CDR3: TGCAGCGTTGCCCGAGGACAGGGGGCCTACGAGCAGTACTTC.

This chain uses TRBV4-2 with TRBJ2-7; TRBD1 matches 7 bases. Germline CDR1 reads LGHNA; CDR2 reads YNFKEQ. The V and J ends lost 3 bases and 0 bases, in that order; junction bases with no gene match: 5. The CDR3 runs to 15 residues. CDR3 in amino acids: CASSQGTASSYEQYF. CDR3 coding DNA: TGTGCCAGCAGCCAGGGGACAGCTAGCTCCTACGAGCAGTACTTC.

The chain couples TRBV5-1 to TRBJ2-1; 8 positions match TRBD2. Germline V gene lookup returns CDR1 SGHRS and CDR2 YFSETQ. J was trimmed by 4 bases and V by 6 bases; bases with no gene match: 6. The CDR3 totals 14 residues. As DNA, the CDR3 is TGCGCCAGCAACTCCGGACTAGCTTACAATGAGCAGTTCTTC. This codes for CASNSGLAYNEQFF.

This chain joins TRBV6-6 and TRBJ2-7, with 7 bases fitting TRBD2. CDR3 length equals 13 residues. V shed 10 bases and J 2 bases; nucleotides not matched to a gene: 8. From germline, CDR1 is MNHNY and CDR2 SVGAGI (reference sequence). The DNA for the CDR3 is TGTGCCATCAACCCTGGGACTACCTACGAGCAGTACTTC. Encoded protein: CAINPGTTYEQYF.